One and the same sample provided the 20 T cell receptor beta chains below, sequenced in a study of T cells expressing NK-cell markers. After re-calling the 5' RACE reads, TCRdb lists one entry per CDR3 protein, DNA absent. This table holds 500,000 or so distinct CDR3 sequences. Source material: blood T cells: a sorted CD56 or NKG2C T cell subset, CD4+ or CD8+ T cells, or bulk PBMC T cells (not recorded which). The origin of the receptors is a young man in good health.

The chain couples TRBV11-2 to TRBJ2-7; the D call of TRBD2 rests on TCRdb alone, since no DNA is present to check it. CDR1 is SGHAT and CDR2 is FQNNGV in the germline V gene. The CDR3 sequence is 19 residues long. The CDR3 spells CASSGVSGRAEYRTYEQYF.

The rearrangement joins TRBV4-3 to TRBJ1-5; the D call from TCRdb, TRBD1, cannot be confirmed without DNA. From germline, CDR1 is LGHNA and CDR2 YSLEER. This CDR3 contains 13 residues. The CDR3 region is CASSQGGSGPQHF.

The CDR3 here is CAISDPGTEQFF. The chain combines TRBV10-3 with TRBJ2-1; as DNA is missing, the TRBD1 call by TCRdb cannot be tested. Germline CDR1 ENHRY, CDR2 SYGVKD. This CDR3 comprises 12 residues.

The chain has TRBV4-2 and TRBJ2-3; lacking DNA, the TRBD2 call made by TCRdb goes unchecked. This CDR3 is built from 16 residues. Germline CDR1 is LGHNA and CDR2 is YNFKEQ. The CDR3 sequence is CASSQGDSAYTDTQYF.

The CDR3 sequence is CASSQPGLEGDEQFF. This rearrangement joins TRBV3-1 to TRBJ2-1; TCRdb designates TRBD2, a call that cannot be tested without DNA. The V gene's germline CDR1 is LGHDT and CDR2 YNNKEL (reference sequence). The CDR3 totals 15 residues.

The J gene is TRBJ2-2, the V gene TRBV29-1; TCRdb designates TRBD1, a call that cannot be tested without DNA. The germline gives CDR1 SQVTM, CDR2 ANQGSEA. There are 13 residues in the CDR3. The CDR3 sequence: CSAPKGGSGELFF.

The V and J genes are TRBV4-3 and TRBJ1-6; TCRdb reports TRBD1, a call that lacks DNA to check it against. In germline, CDR1 is LGHNA, CDR2 YSLEER. This CDR3 has 15 amino acids. CDR3: CASSRHRGQRSPLHF.

CDR3: CASSSTDRVGGYTF. The rearrangement links TRBV7-9 to TRBJ1-2; TCRdb designates TRBD1, a call that cannot be tested without DNA. This CDR3 has 14 residues. Per the germline V gene, CDR1 is SEHNR and CDR2 is FQNEAQ (reference sequence).

The chain has TRBV7-9 and TRBJ2-5; lacking DNA, the TRBD1 call made by TCRdb goes unchecked. The germline V gene has CDR1 SEHNR and CDR2 FQNEAQ (reference sequence). This CDR3 contains 15 residues. CDR3 protein: CASSALDGGPETQYF.

The chain combines TRBV20-1 with TRBJ2-5; TCRdb picks TRBD1, but there is no DNA to check that call. Germline V gene sequence: CDR1 DFQATT, CDR2 SNEGSKA (reference sequence). This CDR3 region has 12 residues. CDR3 loop: CSARDQPGTTVF.

The chain joins TRBV5-1 to TRBJ2-1; TCRdb names TRBD1, which stays unverified in the absence of DNA. CDR1 SGHRS and CDR2 YFSETQ come from the germline V gene. CDR3 length: 12 amino acids. This CDR3 reads CASSLEAGRQFF.

The CDR3 loop is CASNPAGGWEQFF. This chain links TRBV5-1 with TRBJ2-1; absent DNA, TCRdb's TRBD2 call cannot be checked. Germline V gives CDR1 SGHRS, CDR2 YFSETQ. The CDR3 loop spans 13 amino acids.

The chain joins TRBV7-9 to TRBJ1-1. The CDR3 consists of 13 residues. Germline V lookup: CDR1 SEHNR, CDR2 FQNEAQ (reference sequence). The CDR3 spells CASSLTANTEAFF.

The chain recombines TRBV7-9 with TRBJ1-1; TCRdb lists TRBD1, though no DNA is available to test this call. CDR1 and CDR2 from the germline V gene are SEHNR and FQNEAQ (reference sequence). The CDR3 totals 14 residues. This chain's CDR3 is CASSVRGKGTEAFF.

The chain recombines TRBV7-9 with TRBJ2-7; checking the TCRdb D call of TRBD1 is not possible without DNA. The CDR3 contains 15 residues. Germline CDR1 is SEHNR and CDR2 is FQNEAQ (reference sequence). This CDR3 reads CASSAIRLSLYEQYF.

The CDR3 sequence: CASSLGAALAVDEQFF. V gene TRBV5-1 combines with J gene TRBJ2-1; TCRdb proposes TRBD2, but this gene call is untestable without DNA. The germline V gene encodes CDR1 SGHRS and CDR2 YFSETQ. There are 16 residues in the CDR3.

This sequence joins TRBV4-2 and TRBJ1-6; the TCRdb D gene call, TRBD1, has no DNA to confirm it. The CDR3 consists of 19 residues. Germline V gene lookup returns CDR1 LGHNA and CDR2 YNFKEQ. The CDR3 sequence: CASSQVPGTGLFSRSPLHF.

The chain is built from TRBV11-2 and TRBJ2-4; without DNA, the TCRdb call of TRBD2 cannot be checked. The V gene's germline CDR1 is SGHAT and CDR2 FQNNGV. CDR3 size: 17 residues. This CDR3 reads CASSRTGTSGSGNIQYF.

CDR3 residues: CASSRLGGQETQYF. The chain combines TRBV27 with TRBJ2-5; TCRdb's D gene call, TRBD1, goes unchecked for lack of DNA. The length of the CDR3 is 14 residues. The germline gives CDR1 MNHEY, CDR2 SMNVEV (reference sequence).

The J gene is TRBJ2-2, the V gene TRBV29-1; the D call from TCRdb, TRBD1, cannot be confirmed without DNA. From germline, CDR1 is SQVTM and CDR2 ANQGSEA. The CDR3 has 13 residues. CDR3 loop: CSVPGYSTGELFF.